The clone carrying this TCR beta chain has only one observation. Antigen unknown. This CDR3 spans 14 amino acids. This sample was included in a study of OX40 agonist ivuxolimab in advanced cancers. Across the whole study: Patients' therapy was ivuxolimab, an antibody that acts as an agonist of OX40 (CD134).

General study points: Determination of antigen specificity was not performed for the expanded peripheral T cells.

The method was immunoSEQ multiplex PCR; TCRdb's version includes in-frame clones alone and lacks a portion of them. The sample comprises roughly 24,000 clones, around 83% of which are singletons, and about 37% rests with the top ten. The material sequenced was CD4+ or CD8+ T cells sorted from blood, taken in a trial of the OX40 agonist ivuxolimab. This TCR derives from an adult with an advanced solid tumor such as melanoma, head and neck, liver or kidney cancer. The chain carries TRBV21-1 and TRBJ2-7; TRBD2 is the table's D call, not checked against the DNA. TRBV21-1 is described as a pseudogene. The CDR3 DNA reads as TGTGCCAGCAGCAAATCCGAGGTGGTTTACGAGCAGTACTTC. Protein: CASSKSEVVYEQYF.